Listed below are T cell receptor beta chains from one sample, sequenced in a study of identical twins. TCRdb re-derived calls from the 5' RACE reads in MiXCR, one entry per CDR3 protein. The repertoire includes hundreds of thousands of distinct CDR3 sequences, less than 7% of them detected once, and under 2% sits in the top ten. Sequenced: naive T cells sorted from blood. These receptors were obtained from a man aged 18-30 years in good health. Both conserved end residues are part of each CDR3. The D gene is left open where the match is weak. Clone size appears in some rows only: once, few, many, or a class for an expanded clone.

abundance	v_gene	d_gene	len	j_gene	CDR3nt	CDR3aa
-	TRBV30	TRBD1	11	TRBJ2-1	TGTGCCTGGAGCGCCGGGACAGGGCGGTTCTTC	CAWSAGTGRFF
many	TRBV29-1	-	12	TRBJ1-1	TGCAGCGTTGAAGATTCCAGGGAGGCGGCTTTCTTT	CSVEDSREAAFF
many	TRBV5-1	TRBD2	16	TRBJ2-1	TGCGCCAGCAGAATTACGGGACTAGCGGATACCAATGAGCAGTTCTTC	CASRITGLADTNEQFF
-	TRBV29-1	-	11	TRBJ2-7	TGCAGCGTTGGACCTCCCTACGAGCAGTACTTC	CSVGPPYEQYF
many	TRBV20-1	-	15	TRBJ1-5	TGCAGTGCTAGAGCTTCAGGGAGACTCTATCAGCCCCAGCATTTT	CSARASGRLYQPQHF
many	TRBV20-1	-	14	TRBJ2-7	TGCAGTGCTAGAGATCCGTTAAGGTCCTACGAGCAGTACTTC	CSARDPLRSYEQYF
few	TRBV7-9	TRBD2	15	TRBJ2-2	TGTGCCAGCAGCCCGGTAGCGGGAGCGGCCGGGGAGCTGTTTTTT	CASSPVAGAAGELFF
few	TRBV4-2	-	18	TRBJ1-1	TGTGCCAGCAGCCAAGATAACGGTGCAGGGAGGGGGAACACTGAAGCTTTCTTT	CASSQDNGAGRGNTEAFF
many	TRBV13	TRBD2	13	TRBJ2-1	TGTGCCAGCAGCCTAGCGGGAGAATTGGAGCAGTTCTTC	CASSLAGELEQFF
-	TRBV29-1	-	13	TRBJ1-2	TGCAGCGTGGGCCCGCCCCATACGTATGGCTACACCTTC	CSVGPPHTYGYTF
-	TRBV7-9	-	15	TRBJ1-4	TGTGCCAGCAGCTTTGGCCCCGAGCCAAATGAAAAACTGTTTTTT	CASSFGPEPNEKLFF
few	TRBV7-6	TRBD2	16	TRBJ2-3	TGTGCCAGCAGCATCATAGCGGGAGCGGGTACAGATACGCAGTATTTT	CASSIIAGAGTDTQYF
few	TRBV6-5	-	12	TRBJ1-2	TGTGCCAGCAGGGGCCTTTCTCCGAGCTACACCTTC	CASRGLSPSYTF
many	TRBV20-1	-	14	TRBJ2-1	TGCAGTGCTAGCCAGACTAGAGGCTACAATGAGCAGTTCTTC	CSASQTRGYNEQFF
-	TRBV6-5	TRBD2	17	TRBJ2-3	TGTGCCAGCAGTTCGGGACTATCTCTAGTTGACACAGATACGCAGTATTTT	CASSSGLSLVDTDTQYF
few	TRBV20-1	TRBD2	14	TRBJ2-7	TGCAGTGCTAGAGATAGCGGGACACACTACGAGCAGTACTTC	CSARDSGTHYEQYF
many	TRBV24-1	-	15	TRBJ2-2	TGTGCCACCAGTGATTTTGAGGGTCACACCGGGGAGCTGTTTTTT	CATSDFEGHTGELFF
-	TRBV6-4	-	13	TRBJ2-1	TGTGCCAGCAGTGAGGAGGTGGAGTATGAGCAGTTCTTC	CASSEEVEYEQFF
many	TRBV5-1	TRBD2	15	TRBJ2-1	TGTGCCAGCAGTTTAGGGCTAGCGGGAGGCGGTGAGCAGTTCTTC	CASSLGLAGGGEQFF